The clone carrying this T cell receptor beta chain was counted a few times. The target antigen is unknown. This CDR3 comprises 12 residues. In germline, CDR1 is WNHNN, CDR2 SYGVQD (reference sequence). V lost 8 bases and J 2 bases, leaving 10 bases between the germline ends. Only in-frame clones appear in the TCRdb table, and some are missing; sequencing was by immunoSEQ multiplex PCR. The repertoire holds under 1,100,000 clones, with 70% to 80% as singletons. The data were taken from a study of shared clonotypes between healthy human individuals. Healthy HIV-negative adults without recent acute infections or vaccinations served as donors. Study conclusions and caveats: Despite large depth, rarefaction showed incomplete sorted-subset sequencing. The genetic and exposure-history diversity represented was limited by few donors. A handful of donors showed sharing of 4.5% to 6% of naive CD4 clonotypes.

Input material: memory CD4+ T cells sorted from blood. Documented subset: CD45RA-negative fraction. This sequence was found in a man aged 18 to 30 in good health. The chain joins TRBV10-1 to TRBJ2-7; no clear D. DNA of the CDR3: TGCGCCAGCGGACCAGTGACCTACGAGCAGTACTTC. Protein sequence: CASGPVTYEQYF.